This is a list of T cell receptor beta chains from one sample in a study of CXCR3-negative and CXCR3-positive naive CD8 T cells. TCRdb re-called the 5' RACE reads and gives one entry per CDR3 protein, without DNA. The sample holds tens of thousands of distinct CDR3 sequences. The sequencing sample was made of naive CXCR3+ CD8+ T cells from blood. The receptors here all came from a human donor in good health. Some clones in this sample may be carry-over from other donors' samples. The CDR3 runs from the conserved cysteine through the conserved F or W.

CDR3aa	v_gene	j_gene
CASSFSNQPQHF	TRBV5-6	TRBJ1-5
CASSTRTPSGNTIYF	TRBV12-3/TRBV12-4	TRBJ1-3
CASSLRSESSYNEQFF	TRBV13	TRBJ2-1
CASSLFGTDIPYEQYF	TRBV11-2	TRBJ2-7
CASSGGTRVSTDTQYF	TRBV5-1	TRBJ2-3
CASRIGVSNQPQHF	TRBV28	TRBJ1-5
CASSSLRWETQYF	TRBV28	TRBJ2-5
CASSQDQGVNTGELFF	TRBV4-2	TRBJ2-2
CSVITRTSYEQYF	TRBV29-1	TRBJ2-7
CASEPALQETQYF	TRBV25-1	TRBJ2-5
CASTIWGNNEQFF	TRBV19	TRBJ2-1
CASSPPQRGLYEQYF	TRBV28	TRBJ2-7
CASSQEFGGNEKLFF	TRBV4-2	TRBJ1-4
CASSRGYTGELFF	TRBV4-1	TRBJ2-2
CASSQDRGYTF	TRBV4-2	TRBJ1-2
CASSSPRDRGYTF	TRBV7-6	TRBJ1-2
CATSRDRLYEQYF	TRBV15	TRBJ2-7
CASSQDRTYPQRGTQYF	TRBV3-1	TRBJ2-5
CASSFPETGVSTEAFF	TRBV28	TRBJ1-1
CATSDVQGADTQYF	TRBV24-1	TRBJ2-3
CASSLGSPWEQFF	TRBV11-2	TRBJ2-1
CASSEEVEDTQYF	TRBV6-1	TRBJ2-3
CASSLEAGGSYEQFF	TRBV5-4	TRBJ2-1
CASSLEEGLYEQYF	TRBV7-6	TRBJ2-7
CASSLSGVGELFF	TRBV28	TRBJ2-2
CASSPRGVKGELFF	TRBV28	TRBJ2-2
CASSPGLGKNIQYF	TRBV12-3/TRBV12-4	TRBJ2-4
CSVLTGAVDEKLFF	TRBV29-1	TRBJ1-4
CSVEAGETGNTIYF	TRBV29-1	TRBJ1-3
CASSEADGDFYGYTF	TRBV6-1	TRBJ1-2
CASSQDLGTGFYEQYF	TRBV4-3	TRBJ2-7
CASSLDIADSYNEQFF	TRBV11-3	TRBJ2-1
CASRPGGGGYNEQFF	TRBV6-5	TRBJ2-1
CSVEDLNNVEQYF	TRBV29-1	TRBJ2-7
CASSFGLAGGSYNEQFF	TRBV28	TRBJ2-1
CASSLAGFDAVYGYTF	TRBV12-3/TRBV12-4	TRBJ1-2
CASSQAAGGPEVFF	TRBV4-1	TRBJ1-1
CASSFSDAQYF	TRBV5-5	TRBJ2-3
CSAPGLAGGPVYTGELFF	TRBV20-1	TRBJ2-2
CASSAGQFSGNTIYF	TRBV9	TRBJ1-3
CATSRDRDRVSDTQYF	TRBV15	TRBJ2-3
CATSRERGNEQFF	TRBV15	TRBJ2-1
CASSQDEQGWNTGELFF	TRBV14	TRBJ2-2
CASSPATGGSYNEQFF	TRBV7-8	TRBJ2-1
CASSLGGSGNEQFF	TRBV27	TRBJ2-1
CASRNLAGSYNEQFF	TRBV27	TRBJ2-1
CASSFPGGGDQPQHF	TRBV12-3/TRBV12-4	TRBJ1-5
CASSPDGVPPLHF	TRBV18	TRBJ1-6
CSARDPSSGRRTYEQYF	TRBV20-1	TRBJ2-7
CSVEVGRGVQETQYF	TRBV29-1	TRBJ2-5
CASSLGELSTEAFF	TRBV27	TRBJ1-1
CAKPQGGKNIQYF	TRBV21-1	TRBJ2-4
CASSLSRGSNIQYF	TRBV7-2	TRBJ2-4
CASSFEATEAFF	TRBV7-9	TRBJ1-1
CSVAQGGAGAYEQYF	TRBV20-1	TRBJ2-7